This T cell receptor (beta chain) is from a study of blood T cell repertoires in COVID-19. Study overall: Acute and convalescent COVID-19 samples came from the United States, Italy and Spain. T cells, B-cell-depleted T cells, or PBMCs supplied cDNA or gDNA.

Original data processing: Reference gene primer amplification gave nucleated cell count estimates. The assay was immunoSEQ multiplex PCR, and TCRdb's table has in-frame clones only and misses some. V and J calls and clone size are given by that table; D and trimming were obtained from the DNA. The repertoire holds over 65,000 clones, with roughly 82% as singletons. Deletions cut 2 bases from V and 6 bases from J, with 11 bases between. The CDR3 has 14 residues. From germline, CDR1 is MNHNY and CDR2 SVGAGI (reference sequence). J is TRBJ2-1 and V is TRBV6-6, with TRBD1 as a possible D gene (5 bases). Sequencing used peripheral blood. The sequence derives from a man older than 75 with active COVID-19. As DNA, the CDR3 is TGTGCCAGCAGTTACGGGCAGGGCGGCAATGAGCAGTTCTTC. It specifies CASSYGQGGNEQFF.